This T cell receptor beta chain was found in a study of shared clonotypes between healthy human individuals. The CDR3 has 18 amino acids. V trimming: 4 bases; J trimming: 1 base; junction bases outside the gene matches: 9. Germline assignment: CDR1 SGHNT and CDR2 YYREEE (reference sequence). Sequenced by immunoSEQ multiplex PCR; TCRdb stores in-frame clones only, minus some. The table includes some 470,000 clones, around 78% detected once. Sequencing was carried out using PBMCs. J is TRBJ2-6 and V is TRBV5-4, with 9 bases that match TRBD1. This receptor was identified in a woman between 40 and 50 years old in good health. Some clones in this sample may be carry-over from other donors' samples. In nucleotides, the CDR3 is TGTGCCAGCAGCCTGCTCGGGACAGGGACGTCTGGGGCCAACGTCCTGACTTTC. Its protein is CASSLLGTGTSGANVLTF.